This note documents a single T cell receptor (beta chain) sequence. The antigen is undetermined. This CDR3 comprises 14 residues. Trimming took 8 bases from V and 1 from J, leaving 14 bases between them. Germline V gene sequence: CDR1 SGHTA, CDR2 FQGNSA. This sample stems from a study of a mutant IDH1 vaccine in newly diagnosed glioma. Study-wide background: The first vaccination came 4-6 weeks after radiotherapy alone, or with temozolomide cycles. Prior therapy was radiotherapy, temozolomide, or both; most received both. Study-level results: Variations in leading peripheral T cell clonotypes appeared to have no connection with pseudoprogression.

Clones were sequenced by immunoSEQ multiplex PCR, and TCRdb holds only the in-frame ones, with some missing. The top ten clones hold roughly 5.5% of a sample with some 37,000 clones, 70% to 80% of them seen once. Time point denoted: week 5, during vaccination. It was 300 ug of mutant IDH1 20-mer peptide that made up each vaccine dose, given with topical imiquimod. This sequence originates from a man aged 35-49 years with glioma. The chain employs TRBV7-2 and TRBJ1-1; D is unresolved. The starting material was PBMCs, obtained from a glioma patient whose treatment included an IDH1 peptide vaccine. CDR3: CASGEALRNTEAFF. In nucleotides, the CDR3 is TGTGCCAGCGGAGAGGCCTTAAGGAACACTGAAGCTTTCTTT.